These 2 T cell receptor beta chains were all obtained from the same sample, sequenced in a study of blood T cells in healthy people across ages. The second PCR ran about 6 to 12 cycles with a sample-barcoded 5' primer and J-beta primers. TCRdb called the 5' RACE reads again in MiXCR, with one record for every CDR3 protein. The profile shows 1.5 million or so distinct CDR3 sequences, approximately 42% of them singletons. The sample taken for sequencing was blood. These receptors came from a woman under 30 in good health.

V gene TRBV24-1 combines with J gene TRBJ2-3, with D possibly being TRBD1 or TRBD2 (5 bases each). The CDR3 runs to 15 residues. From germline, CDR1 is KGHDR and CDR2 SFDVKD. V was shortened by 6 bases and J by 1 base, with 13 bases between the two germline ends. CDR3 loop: CATSNGARGTDTQYF. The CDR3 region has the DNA TGTGCCACCAGTAACGGGGCGCGTGGCACAGATACGCAGTATTTT.

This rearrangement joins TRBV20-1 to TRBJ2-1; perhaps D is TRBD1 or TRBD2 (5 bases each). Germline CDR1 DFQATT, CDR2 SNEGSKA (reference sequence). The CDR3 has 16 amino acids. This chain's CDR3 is CSVTPGRLSSYNEQFF. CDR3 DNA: TGCAGCGTTACCCCGGGGCGTCTTAGCTCCTACAATGAGCAGTTCTTC.